This TCR beta chain was documented in a study of T cell responses to AZD1222 COVID-19 vaccine. V was pared by 6 bases and J by 6 bases, with 7 bases of the junction left unmatched. CDR3 length: 13 residues. Broader study findings: Baseline seropositivity occurred in only a handful of AZD1222 recipients. Spike was spanned by vaccine-associated CD4 TCRs, which were dominant at 160-218 and 743-854. Repertoires in all cases were sampled only once the peak T cell response had passed. Clonal diversity may have been underestimated, and the donors were mostly white British, with more females than males.

The protocol was immunoSEQ multiplex PCR, while the TCRdb copy is restricted to in-frame clones and leaves out a portion. The table shows about 140,000 clones, with roughly nine tenths occurring only once. Worth noting for this clone: No antigen is known for it.

The sample here was peripheral blood, taken on day 0 of AZD1222 vaccination. This chain connects TRBV12-3 or TRBV12-4 to TRBJ1-2, with TRBD1 identical over 7 bases. This receptor was identified in an adult in good health. The CDR3: CASSLRQGNGYTF. The CDR3, as DNA: TGTGCCAGCAGCCTTCGACAGGGTAATGGCTACACCTTC.